This TCR beta chain is drawn from a study of OX40 agonist ivuxolimab in advanced cancers. Across the whole study: Prior anti-PD-1, anti-PD-L1 or anti-CTLA-4 therapy did not bar entry, and roughly 40% had some.

Clones were sequenced by immunoSEQ multiplex PCR, and TCRdb holds only the in-frame ones, with some missing. The table records 70,000 or so clones, around 91% of them present only once. Germline V gene sequence: CDR1 MDHEN, CDR2 SYDVKM. V gave up 10 bases and J gave up 0 bases; unmatched junction bases: 7. The CDR3 contains 15 residues. This TCR came from an adult with an advanced solid tumor such as melanoma, head and neck, liver or kidney cancer. The chain has TRBV28 and TRBJ2-5; TRBD1 matches 11 bases. Sequences were derived from CD4+ or CD8+ T cells sorted from blood, sampled in a trial of the OX40 agonist ivuxolimab. In nucleotides, the CDR3 is TGTGCCATCGGGACAGGGGGGATCCACCAAGAGACCCAGTACTTC. Amino acids: CAIGTGGIHQETQYF. The full variable domain, in which reference TRBV28 and TRBJ2-5 provide the parts outside the CDR3, is DVKVTQSSRYLVKRTGEKVFLECVQDMDHENMFWYRQDPGLGLRLIYFSYDVKMKEKGDIPEGYSVSREKKERFSLILESASTNQTSMYLCAIGTGGIHQETQYFGPGTRLLVL.